The rows below give T cell receptor beta chains drawn from one sample of a study of human T cells and chemical hapten exposure. TCRdb recomputed calls from the RACE reads with MiXCR, one row per CDR3 protein. The sample holds about 82,000 distinct CDR3 sequences; 13% are singletons and the top ten take roughly 6%. Sequencing used whole blood, obtained in connection with sensitization to the hapten diphenylcyclopropenone (DPC). These receptors were obtained from a woman in her 50s with alopecia areata. Some clones in this sample may be carry-over from other donors' samples. Each CDR3 is given with its conserved first and last residue. Each record gives: D gene, clone size, CDR3 length, J gene, V gene, CDR3 DNA, CDR3 protein. A D gene is named only where the DNA matches it firmly. Expanded clones are given a class, and other clones once, few, many or no size at all.

-	many	18	TRBJ2-1	TRBV13	TGTGCCAGCAGCTTAGATGGCGGCCGCCTAGATGCCGTCAATGAGCAGTTCTTC	CASSLDGGRLDAVNEQFF
-	few	15	TRBJ2-5	TRBV18	TGTGCCAGCTCACCACTTGAGGGACTCCAAGAGACCCAGTACTTC	CASSPLEGLQETQYF
TRBD2	few	16	TRBJ2-1	TRBV29-1	TGCAGCGTCTCCGGGACTAGCGGGAGTGGTAACAATGAGCAGTTCTTC	CSVSGTSGSGNNEQFF
TRBD1	once	14	TRBJ1-2	TRBV7-2	TGTGCCAGCAGCCGGGACAGGGAAGTGAATGGCTACACCTTC	CASSRDREVNGYTF
-	-	13	TRBJ2-4	TRBV11-2	TGTGCCAGCAGCTGGGACGGGGAAAACATTCAGTACTTC	CASSWDGENIQYF
-	-	13	TRBJ1-1	TRBV5-1	TGCGCCAGCAGCTTGATGTTGAACACTGAAGCTTTCTTT	CASSLMLNTEAFF
-	many	11	TRBJ2-7	TRBV20-1	TGCAGTGCTAGAAGAGCCCACGAGCAGTACTTC	CSARRAHEQYF
-	few	15	TRBJ1-3	TRBV15	TGTGCCACCAGCAGGAAAAGGGGCGATCGAAACACCATATATTTT	CATSRKRGDRNTIYF
TRBD1	few	15	TRBJ2-5	TRBV4-2	TGTGCCAGCAGCCTATCCGGGACAGGGACAGAGACCCAGTACTTC	CASSLSGTGTETQYF
TRBD1	few	14	TRBJ1-6	TRBV24-1	TGTGCCACCAGAGCCAGGGGGCTTGATTCACCCCTCCACTTT	CATRARGLDSPLHF
-	few	12	TRBJ2-7	TRBV29-1	TGCAGCGTGACCAACTCAGGGGCCGAGCAGTACTTC	CSVTNSGAEQYF
-	-	12	TRBJ2-1	TRBV12-3/TRBV12-4	TGTGCCAGCAGTTTTGTAGTCAATGAGCAGTTCTTC	CASSFVVNEQFF
-	few	14	TRBJ1-5	TRBV30	TGTGCCCGGAGTGTCGGGGGAAGCAATCAGCCCCAGCATTTT	CARSVGGSNQPQHF
-	few	15	TRBJ2-3	TRBV7-2	TGTGCCAGCAGCTTATCTCGTGGAGGATCGGATACGCAGTATTTT	CASSLSRGGSDTQYF
-	many	15	TRBJ1-3	TRBV3-1	TGTGCCAGCAGCCAAGAAGGCAGATCTGGAAACACCATATATTTT	CASSQEGRSGNTIYF
TRBD1	-	13	TRBJ1-2	TRBV29-1	TGCAGCGTTCAGGACAGGGAGGACTATGGCTACACCTTC	CSVQDREDYGYTF
-	many	16	TRBJ2-1	TRBV5-1	TGCGCCAGCAGCTCAGGTAGTGGGAGCTCCTACAATGAGCAGTTCTTC	CASSSGSGSSYNEQFF
-	-	18	TRBJ1-4	TRBV11-2	TGTGCCAGCAGCTTAGATGTAACGCGAGGGGGTCCTTCTGAAAAACTGTTTTTT	CASSLDVTRGGPSEKLFF
-	-	13	TRBJ2-7	TRBV20-1	TGCAGTGCTACCGTGGCGCAGACCTACGAGCAGTACTTC	CSATVAQTYEQYF
TRBD1	-	14	TRBJ1-1	TRBV29-1	TGCAGCGTTAACTACAGGGGTTCGGACACTGAAGCTTTCTTT	CSVNYRGSDTEAFF
TRBD1	-	15	TRBJ2-7	TRBV7-8	TGTGCCAGCAGCCAAGGACAGGGGGTATCCTACGAGCAGTACTTC	CASSQGQGVSYEQYF
-	many	14	TRBJ2-1	TRBV19	TGTGCCAGTAGTATATGGAACTCCTACAATGAGCAGTTCTTC	CASSIWNSYNEQFF
-	many	14	TRBJ2-2	TRBV30	TGTGCCTGGACCGCAAGGACGGACACCGGGGAGCTGTTTTTT	CAWTARTDTGELFF
TRBD2	many	15	TRBJ2-2	TRBV10-2	TGCGCCAGCAGGAGGGTAGCGGGAGGGCCCGGGGAGCTGTTTTTT	CASRRVAGGPGELFF
TRBD2	-	19	TRBJ2-1	TRBV7-2	TGTGCCAGCAGCTTAGTGCGGACTAGCGTGACGCCTTCCTACAATGAGCAGTTCTTC	CASSLVRTSVTPSYNEQFF
-	-	19	TRBJ1-5	TRBV18	TGTGCCAGCTCATCCCGACCACCATCCGGGACGGATAGCAATCAGCCCCAGCATTTT	CASSSRPPSGTDSNQPQHF
-	many	13	TRBJ2-2	TRBV28	TGTGCCAGCAGTTTCCCGAACACCGGGGAGCTGTTTTTT	CASSFPNTGELFF
-	few	12	TRBJ2-1	TRBV6-5	TGTGCCAGCAGTTACTCGGTCGGTGAGCAGTTCTTC	CASSYSVGEQFF
TRBD1	many	16	TRBJ2-2	TRBV18	TGTGCCAGCTCACCCCCGGGACAGGGAAACACCGGGGAGCTGTTTTTT	CASSPPGQGNTGELFF
-	-	14	TRBJ2-5	TRBV7-8	TGTGCCAGCAGCCAGGGCAGGAACCAAGAGACCCAGTACTTC	CASSQGRNQETQYF
-	-	14	TRBJ1-3	TRBV29-1	TGCAGCGCCGAATTAGGGGTCTCTGGAAACACCATATATTTT	CSAELGVSGNTIYF
TRBD2	few	14	TRBJ2-7	TRBV3-1	TGTGCCAGCAGCCAAGAGGGACTAGCGGGAGATGTGTACTTC	CASSQEGLAGDVYF
-	-	16	TRBJ1-2	TRBV6-5	TGTGCCAGCAGCAGATTGGGACCTATCGACTCCGACGGCTACACCTTC	CASSRLGPIDSDGYTF
-	many	14	TRBJ1-1	TRBV20-1	TGCAGTGCTGTACCCGATGGACTGAACACTGAAGCTTTCTTT	CSAVPDGLNTEAFF
-	few	14	TRBJ1-5	TRBV4-2	TGTGCCAGCAGCCAAGCTGTAGCTAATCAGCCCCAGCATTTT	CASSQAVANQPQHF
TRBD2	-	15	TRBJ2-1	TRBV11-2	TGTGCCAGCAGCTTCCTTGCGGGGGGGCGCAATGAGCAGTTCTTC	CASSFLAGGRNEQFF
TRBD1	few	16	TRBJ1-2	TRBV7-9	TGTGCCAGCAGCCCCTCGACAGGGGCCAATAACTATGGCTACACCTTC	CASSPSTGANNYGYTF
-	-	18	TRBJ2-2	TRBV5-1	TGCGCCAGCAGTGGGTCGTTTTCCAAATCTGCGAACACCGGGGAGCTGTTTTTT	CASSGSFSKSANTGELFF
-	few	14	TRBJ2-3	TRBV10-3	TGTGCCATCAGTGGACTGACTATCACAGATACGCAGTATTTT	CAISGLTITDTQYF
TRBD2	few	17	TRBJ2-5	TRBV28	TGTGCCAGCAGCCTTATTCTTAGCGGGAGGGCAGAAGAGACCCAGTACTTC	CASSLILSGRAEETQYF
-	-	13	TRBJ2-7	TRBV18	TGTGCCAGCTCACAACCCGTACGGGACGAGCAGTACTTC	CASSQPVRDEQYF
-	-	14	TRBJ2-1	TRBV11-2	TGTGCCAGCAGCTTAGCGGTCTCCTACAATGAGCAGTTCTTC	CASSLAVSYNEQFF